A selection of T cell receptor beta chains follows, all from one sample in a study of blood T cell repertoires in COVID-19. The table came from immunoSEQ multiplex PCR; TCRdb's copy has only in-frame clones and leaves some out. The repertoire holds 35,000 to 50,000 clones, with about four fifths as singletons. Material for sequencing was peripheral blood. The receptors were sampled from a woman at least 80 years old with acute or convalescent COVID-19. Both conserved end residues are part of each CDR3. The D gene is left open where the match is weak. For some rows the clone size is stated as once, few or many, or as a class when expanded; others skip it.

CDR3 protein: CASAPGGRTYNSPLHF; CDR3 DNA: TGTGCCAGCGCCCCGGGGGGGAGGACCTATAATTCACCCCTCCACTTT; D gene: .; J gene: TRBJ1-6; clone size: .; V gene: TRBV28
CDR3 protein: CASSVDNNNYEQYF; CDR3 DNA: TGTGCCAGCAGCGTAGATAATAATAACTACGAGCAGTACTTC; D gene: .; J gene: TRBJ2-7; clone size: .; V gene: TRBV9
CDR3 protein: CASSHPQGHKQFF; CDR3 DNA: TGTGCCAGCAGCCACCCCCAGGGCCATAAGCAGTTCTTC; D gene: .; J gene: TRBJ2-1; clone size: .; V gene: TRBV4-2
CDR3 protein: CASRGTGGGQPQHF; CDR3 DNA: TGTGCCAGCAGAGGGACAGGGGGCGGTCAGCCCCAGCATTTT; D gene: TRBD1; J gene: TRBJ1-5; clone size: .; V gene: TRBV2
CDR3 protein: CAISDGLRGEKLFF; CDR3 DNA: TGTGCCATCAGTGACGGGTTACGGGGTGAAAAACTGTTTTTT; D gene: .; J gene: TRBJ1-4; clone size: few; V gene: TRBV10-3
CDR3 protein: CASSYGGVGFNQPQHF; CDR3 DNA: TGTGCCAGCAGTTACGGGGGGGTGGGATTCAACCAGCCCCAGCATTTT; D gene: .; J gene: TRBJ1-5; clone size: once; V gene: TRBV6-2/TRBV6-3
CDR3 protein: CAISESRVGYTF; CDR3 DNA: TGTGCCATCAGTGAGTCGAGGGTTGGCTACACCTTC; D gene: .; J gene: TRBJ1-2; clone size: few; V gene: TRBV10-3
CDR3 protein: CASSLYGGGTDTQYF; CDR3 DNA: TGTGCCAGCAGTTTATACGGGGGGGGCACAGATACGCAGTATTTT; D gene: TRBD2; J gene: TRBJ2-3; clone size: .; V gene: TRBV27
CDR3 protein: CASRSPNRRGNVLYGYTF; CDR3 DNA: TGTGCAAGTCGCTCCCCCAACCGTCGCGGGAATGTTTTATATGGCTACACCTTC; D gene: .; J gene: TRBJ1-2; clone size: few; V gene: TRBV12-2
CDR3 protein: CASSQGVWYGYTF; CDR3 DNA: TGCGCCAGCAGCCAGGGGGTTTGGTATGGCTACACCTTC; D gene: TRBD1; J gene: TRBJ1-2; clone size: few; V gene: TRBV5-1
CDR3 protein: CASSWRRDRGTEAFF; CDR3 DNA: TGTGCCAGTAGTTGGAGGCGGGACAGGGGTACTGAAGCTTTCTTT; D gene: TRBD1; J gene: TRBJ1-1; clone size: .; V gene: TRBV19
CDR3 protein: CAWARDRNEAFF; CDR3 DNA: TGTGCCTGGGCCCGGGACAGGAATGAAGCTTTCTTT; D gene: TRBD1; J gene: TRBJ1-1; clone size: .; V gene: TRBV30
CDR3 protein: CASSLAAIGSPYEQYF; CDR3 DNA: TGTGCCAGCAGCTTAGCGGCCATTGGGAGTCCCTACGAGCAGTACTTC; D gene: .; J gene: TRBJ2-7; clone size: once; V gene: TRBV7-2
CDR3 protein: CASSSLGGSPLHF; CDR3 DNA: TGTGCCAGCAGTTCATTGGGGGGGTCACCCCTCCACTTT; D gene: .; J gene: TRBJ1-6; clone size: few; V gene: TRBV12-3/TRBV12-4
CDR3 protein: CATGTSTDTQYF; CDR3 DNA: TGTGCCACCGGGACAAGCACAGATACGCAGTATTTT; D gene: .; J gene: TRBJ2-3; clone size: .; V gene: TRBV24-1
CDR3 protein: CASGTVYQPQHF; CDR3 DNA: TGTGCCAGCGGGACTGTCTATCAGCCCCAGCATTTT; D gene: .; J gene: TRBJ1-5; clone size: .; V gene: TRBV28
CDR3 protein: CASTAGGTGNGYTF; CDR3 DNA: TGTGCCAGCACCGCTGGGGGGACAGGGAACGGCTACACCTTC; D gene: TRBD1; J gene: TRBJ1-2; clone size: few; V gene: TRBV7-2
CDR3 protein: CASSFSGTGAEAFF; CDR3 DNA: TGCGCCAGCAGCTTCTCCGGGACAGGGGCTGAAGCTTTCTTT; D gene: TRBD1; J gene: TRBJ1-1; clone size: .; V gene: TRBV5-1
CDR3 protein: CASSLTTGSSYNEQFF; CDR3 DNA: TGTGCCAGCAGCCTTACGACAGGAAGCTCCTACAATGAGCAGTTCTTC; D gene: .; J gene: TRBJ2-1; clone size: .; V gene: TRBV7-9
CDR3 protein: CASSVQRGRGKQYF; CDR3 DNA: TGTGCCAGCAGCGTTCAAAGGGGGAGGGGGAAGCAGTACTTC; D gene: .; J gene: TRBJ2-7; clone size: .; V gene: TRBV21-1
CDR3 protein: CASSPRERTGELFF; CDR3 DNA: TGTGCCAGCTCACCGCGAGAGCGGACCGGGGAGCTGTTTTTT; D gene: .; J gene: TRBJ2-2; clone size: .; V gene: TRBV18
CDR3 protein: CASSRQREAFF; CDR3 DNA: TGTGCCAGCAGCAGACAGCGTGAAGCTTTCTTT; D gene: .; J gene: TRBJ1-1; clone size: .; V gene: TRBV5-6
CDR3 protein: CASSPVGQMNTEAFF; CDR3 DNA: TGTGCCAGCAGCCCCGTTGGGCAAATGAACACTGAAGCTTTCTTT; D gene: .; J gene: TRBJ1-1; clone size: .; V gene: TRBV3-1/TRBV3-2
CDR3 protein: CASRETGKGEQYF; CDR3 DNA: TGTGCCAGCAGGGAAACAGGGAAGGGCGAGCAGTACTTC; D gene: .; J gene: TRBJ2-7; clone size: once; V gene: TRBV5-6
CDR3 protein: CASSYSTGDNSPLHF; CDR3 DNA: TGTGCCAGCAGTTACTCCACAGGGGATAATTCACCCCTCCACTTT; D gene: TRBD1; J gene: TRBJ1-6; clone size: .; V gene: TRBV6-5
CDR3 protein: CASSVDLAATIGNTIYF; CDR3 DNA: TGTGCCAGCAGCGTAGATTTGGCGGCCACAATCGGAAACACCATATATTTT; D gene: .; J gene: TRBJ1-3; clone size: .; V gene: TRBV9
CDR3 protein: CASGGTGGNTGELFF; CDR3 DNA: TGCGCCAGCGGAGGCACGGGCGGAAACACCGGGGAGCTGTTTTTT; D gene: .; J gene: TRBJ2-2; clone size: .; V gene: TRBV4-1
CDR3 protein: CASSPGQGFYGYTF; CDR3 DNA: TGTGCCAGCAGCCCCGGACAGGGATTCTATGGCTACACCTTC; D gene: TRBD1; J gene: TRBJ1-2; clone size: once; V gene: TRBV9
CDR3 protein: CAWSTTGTAGEKLFF; CDR3 DNA: TGTGCCTGGAGTACCACAGGGACGGCGGGTGAAAAACTGTTTTTT; D gene: .; J gene: TRBJ1-4; clone size: .; V gene: TRBV30
CDR3 protein: CASSLGTLTTIKQYF; CDR3 DNA: TGTGCCAGCAGCTTGGGTACACTTACTACGATAAAGCAGTACTTC; D gene: .; J gene: TRBJ2-7; clone size: .; V gene: TRBV5-6
CDR3 protein: CATSVDRGGPQHF; CDR3 DNA: TGTGCCACCAGCGTTGACAGGGGAGGGCCCCAGCATTTT; D gene: TRBD1; J gene: TRBJ1-5; clone size: .; V gene: TRBV15
CDR3 protein: CASSISGTSGDEQFF; CDR3 DNA: TGTGCCAGTAGTATCTCCGGGACTAGCGGCGATGAGCAGTTCTTC; D gene: TRBD2; J gene: TRBJ2-1; clone size: .; V gene: TRBV19
CDR3 protein: CASSLAATGELFF; CDR3 DNA: TGTGCCAGCAGTTTAGCGGCCACCGGGGAGCTGTTTTTT; D gene: .; J gene: TRBJ2-2; clone size: .; V gene: TRBV7-2
CDR3 protein: CASSQRTGTTGEQFF; CDR3 DNA: TGTGCCAGCAGCCAGCGGACAGGGACTACCGGTGAGCAGTTCTTC; D gene: .; J gene: TRBJ2-1; clone size: .; V gene: TRBV6-5
CDR3 protein: CASSQEDKAYYGYTF; CDR3 DNA: TGTGCCAGCAGCCAAGAGGACAAGGCCTACTATGGCTACACCTTC; D gene: .; J gene: TRBJ1-2; clone size: few; V gene: TRBV4-2
CDR3 protein: CASSLRTGENSPLHF; CDR3 DNA: TGTGCCAGCAGTCTTCGAACAGGGGAGAATTCACCCCTCCACTTT; D gene: TRBD1; J gene: TRBJ1-6; clone size: few; V gene: TRBV2
CDR3 protein: CASSFAGGPTEQFF; CDR3 DNA: TGTGCCAGCAGTTTTGCGGGGGGGCCAACTGAGCAGTTCTTC; D gene: TRBD2; J gene: TRBJ2-1; clone size: .; V gene: TRBV6-2/TRBV6-3
CDR3 protein: CASSVSGGVNTEAFF; CDR3 DNA: TGTGCCAGCAGCGTCTCGGGGGGAGTGAACACTGAAGCTTTCTTT; D gene: .; J gene: TRBJ1-1; clone size: .; V gene: TRBV5-5
CDR3 protein: CASSLTESYNSPLHF; CDR3 DNA: TGTGCCAGCAGTTTGACAGAATCCTATAATTCACCCCTCCACTTT; D gene: .; J gene: TRBJ1-6; clone size: .; V gene: TRBV6-5
CDR3 protein: CASSGFQGTSSYNEQFF; CDR3 DNA: TGTGCCAGCAGTGGGTTTCAGGGAACGAGCTCCTACAATGAGCAGTTCTTC; D gene: .; J gene: TRBJ2-1; clone size: .; V gene: TRBV25-1
CDR3 protein: CASTFGGGGYTF; CDR3 DNA: TGTGCCAGCACCTTCGGGGGGGGCGGCTACACCTTC; D gene: .; J gene: TRBJ1-2; clone size: .; V gene: TRBV12-3/TRBV12-4
CDR3 protein: CASTLTGHGYTF; CDR3 DNA: TGTGCCAGCACACTGACAGGGCACGGCTACACCTTC; D gene: TRBD1; J gene: TRBJ1-2; clone size: .; V gene: TRBV12-3/TRBV12-4